This T cell receptor beta chain appears in the sequencing data of a study of T cells in Graves' hyperthyroidism and ophthalmopathy. This clonotype was recorded many times. CDR1 and CDR2 from the germline V gene are LGHDT and YNNKEL (reference sequence). The CDR3 covers 16 residues. Trimming took 1 base from V and 5 from J, leaving 17 bases between them. A patient was excluded if there was uncontrolled infection, other autoimmune disease, pregnancy or lactation. RNA transcripts gave rise to amplified TCR beta CDR3 regions. TCR CDR3 underwent first-round RT-PCR with the HTBI primer set. In TCRdb, the multiplex PCR reads were re-called with MiXCR into one record per CDR3 protein. The data hold under 750,000 distinct CDR3 sequences, with roughly a sixth observed a single time.

The chain combines TRBV3-1 with TRBJ2-5, with D perhaps matching TRBD1 or TRBD2 (5 bases each). Sequencing was performed on blood. This TCR was recovered from a woman in her forties or fifties with Graves' hyperthyroidism that later progressed to Graves' ophthalmopathy. CDR3: CASSQGQGRAGETQYF. The CDR3 DNA sequence: TGTGCCAGCAGCCAAGGTCAGGGACGGGCCGGGGAGACCCAGTACTTC.